A single sample gave rise to the 4 T cell receptor beta chains below, sequenced in a study of Tregs in tolerant kidney transplant recipients. Only in-frame clones appear in the TCRdb table, and some are missing; sequencing was by immunoSEQ multiplex PCR. The sample has more than 95,000 clones, around 91% seen once. Sequencing was carried out using CD4+ T cells from blood. These receptor sequences come from a human donor in good health.

The chain couples TRBV7-2 to TRBJ2-3; the D is unclear. V lost 4 bases and J 5 bases, leaving 10 bases between the germline ends. The CDR3 runs to 13 residues. The germline V gene has CDR1 SGHTA and CDR2 FQGNSA. CDR3 region: CASSYSIQDTQYF. CDR3 sequence (DNA): TGTGCCAGCAGCTACTCAATCCAAGATACGCAGTATTTT.

The CDR3: CASSLYAGVNEKLFF. The CDR3 coding sequence is TGTGCCAGCAGCTTGTATGCAGGGGTTAATGAAAAACTGTTTTTT. V is TRBV5-6 and J is TRBJ1-4, with a weak D call TRBD1 (6 bases). The ends were cut back, 1 base at V and 4 bases at J, with 11 bases in the middle. CDR1 and CDR2 from the germline V gene are SGHDT and YYEEEE. CDR3 length: 15 amino acids.

The rearrangement joins TRBV7-9 to TRBJ2-7, with D hard to call. CDR3 length equals 13 residues. Germline V gene sequence: CDR1 SEHNR, CDR2 FQNEAQ (reference sequence). V was shortened by 1 base and J by 3 bases, with 7 bases between the two germline ends. DNA of the CDR3: TGTGCCAGCAGCTTAGGCCAGCACTACGAGCAGTACTTC. This translates into CASSLGQHYEQYF. Full variable domain (missing parts from reference TRBV7-9 and TRBJ2-7): DTGVSQNPRHKITKRGQNVTFRCDPISEHNRLYWYRQTLGQGPEFLTYFQNEAQLEKSRLLSDRFSAERPKGSFSTLEIQRTEQGDSAMYLCASSLGQHYEQYFGPGTRLTVT.

V gene TRBV7-9 combines with J gene TRBJ1-6; tentative D call: TRBD1 (6 bases). The CDR3 is made up of 15 amino acids. Germline V lookup: CDR1 SEHNR, CDR2 FQNEAQ (reference sequence). V was cut by 1 base and J by 10 bases, with 14 bases left in between. The CDR3 DNA sequence: TGTGCCAGCAGCTTAGTCTCACAGGGAGGCTCACCCCTCCACTTT. Translated, it gives CASSLVSQGGSPLHF.